This T cell receptor (beta chain) is from a study of T cell responses to AZD1222 COVID-19 vaccine. Findings and limits, study-wide: Along spike, vaccine-associated CD4 TCRs were found throughout, with dominance at 160-218 and 743-854.

For this clone: Its target is unknown.

TCRdb's copy holds only in-frame clones and misses some; the assay was immunoSEQ multiplex PCR. The sample consists of some 140,000 clones, around 90% of them appearing once. Germline-derived CDR1 and CDR2 are SGHRS and YFSETQ. The CDR3 contains 16 residues. V lost 4 bases to trimming and J lost 1 base; unmatched junction nucleotides: 4. The sequence came from an adult in good health. The rearrangement uses TRBV5-1 and TRBJ1-5; 11 nucleotides align to TRBD1. Sample: peripheral blood, taken on day 0 of AZD1222 vaccination. The CDR3 sequence: CASSPGTGGSNQPQHF. CDR3 in DNA: TGCGCCAGCAGCCCAGGGACAGGGGGAAGCAATCAGCCCCAGCATTTT.